The 23 T cell receptor beta chains below all came from one sample that was sequenced in a study of blood T cell repertoires in COVID-19. Clones were sequenced by immunoSEQ multiplex PCR, and TCRdb holds only the in-frame ones, with some missing. This sample has some 160,000 clones, with 84% found just once. The sample taken for sequencing was peripheral blood. These receptor sequences come from a woman older than 75 with COVID-19, enrolled during active disease.

This clone was observed a single time. This chain connects TRBV18 to TRBJ1-1; TRBD1 agrees at 9 bases. Germline trimming cut 5 bases from V and 3 bases from J; bases unmatched to any gene: 7. Germline CDR1 and CDR2: KGHSH and LQKENI. The length of the CDR3 is 15 residues. DNA of the CDR3: TGTGCCAGCTCAGCAACCCGGGACAGGGACACTGAAGCTTTCTTT. It specifies CASSATRDRDTEAFF.

This chain connects TRBV5-1 to TRBJ1-5, with D unresolved. The CDR3 loop spans 14 amino acids. V lost 0 bases and J lost 0, with 4 bases in between. Germline V CDR1 and CDR2: SGHRS, YFSETQ. The CDR3 protein is CASSLGNSNQPQHF. Here the CDR3 DNA reads TGCGCCAGCAGCTTGGGTAATAGCAATCAGCCCCAGCATTTT.

The chain has TRBV7-2 and TRBJ2-3; D is undetermined. The germline V gene encodes CDR1 SGHTA and CDR2 FQGNSA. V was pared by 3 bases and J by 1 base, with 8 bases between. This CDR3 has 14 amino acids. The CDR3 sequence is CASSLGRGTDTQYF. The DNA of the CDR3 is TGTGCCAGCAGCTTGGGTCGGGGCACAGATACGCAGTATTTT.

CDR3 sequence: CASSRREANEKLFF. The CDR3 DNA is TGTGCCAGCAGCCGGAGGGAAGCTAATGAAAAACTGTTTTTT. V gene TRBV5-4 combines with J gene TRBJ1-4, with unresolved D. There are 14 residues in the CDR3. Germline assignment: CDR1 SGHNT and CDR2 YYREEE (reference sequence). The V and J ends lost 4 bases and 3 bases respectively, with 10 bases between them.

The chain recombines TRBV30 with TRBJ1-1; 8 positions match TRBD1. Germline values: CDR1 GTSNPN, CDR2 SVGIG (reference sequence). V gave up 4 bases and J gave up 1 base; unmatched junction bases: 2. The CDR3 is 13 amino acids. CDR3 region: CAWTGQANTEAFF. CDR3 in DNA: TGTGCCTGGACGGGACAGGCGAACACTGAAGCTTTCTTT.

The CDR3 spells CASGGTGELFF. The DNA of the CDR3 is TGTGCCAGCGGGGGGACCGGGGAGCTGTTTTTT. The chain links TRBV28 to TRBJ2-2; D possibly corresponds to TRBD2 (6 bases). From germline, CDR1 is MDHEN and CDR2 SYDVKM. V lost 8 bases, J lost 5 bases, and 6 bases lay in between. The CDR3 contains 11 residues.

This chain connects TRBV27 to TRBJ1-5; TRBD1 matches at 10 bases. Looked up from germline, CDR1 is MNHEY and CDR2 is SMNVEV (reference sequence). The CDR3 extends over 14 amino acids. V shed 6 bases and J 6 bases; nucleotides not matched to a gene: 5. The CDR3 spells CASSSGTGVQPQHF. CDR3 bases: TGTGCCAGCAGCTCCGGGACAGGGGTTCAGCCCCAGCATTTT.

V and J are TRBV27 and TRBJ1-3; 7 nucleotides line up with TRBD1. CDR3 size: 14 residues. V lost 8 bases and J lost 0; bases outside the gene matches: 4. The germline V gene encodes CDR1 MNHEY and CDR2 SMNVEV (reference sequence). The CDR3 coding sequence is TGTGCCAGCGCTACAGGGGACTCTGGAAACACCATATATTTT. It translates to CASATGDSGNTIYF.

The genes are TRBV12-3 or TRBV12-4 and TRBJ1-2, with 7 positions matching TRBD1. The trim removed 5 bases at V and 5 bases at J, leaving 5 bases unmatched. This CDR3 comprises 13 residues. The CDR3 bases are TGTGCCAGCAGTGTTCAGGGGGGTTATGGCTACACCTTC. It codes for CASSVQGGYGYTF.

The gene calls are TRBV14 and TRBJ2-7, with D unresolved. V gave up 2 bases and J gave up 2 bases, with 10 bases separating them. Germline-derived CDR1 and CDR2 are SGHDN and FVKESK. The CDR3 is made up of 14 amino acids. The CDR3 here is CASSQYLDTYEQYF. The CDR3 nucleotides are TGTGCCAGCAGCCAATACCTCGACACCTACGAGCAGTACTTC.

Regarding this clone: The sample has other DNA sequences that encode this CDR3 too. The chain joins TRBV28 to TRBJ1-2; D is possibly TRBD1 (6 bases). The V end was cut by 4 bases, the J end by 4 bases, with 10 bases between. Germline CDR1 is MDHEN and CDR2 is SYDVKM. This CDR3 is built from 13 residues. The CDR3 is CASSSGQLYGYTF. CDR3 bases: TGTGCCAGCAGTTCTGGACAGCTCTATGGCTACACCTTC.

The rearrangement joins TRBV5-1 to TRBJ2-7; tentative D call: TRBD2 (5 bases). Germline loops: CDR1 SGHRS, CDR2 YFSETQ. Trimming stripped 0 bases from V and 2 bases from J, with 12 bases between. This CDR3 is built from 15 residues. CDR3 DNA: TGCGCCAGCAGCTTGGATGTCGGAGGCACCTACGAGCAGTACTTC. Translated: CASSLDVGGTYEQYF.

V and J are TRBV12-3 or TRBV12-4 and TRBJ2-1; TRBD1 matches at 7 bases. CDR3 length: 13 amino acids. V lost 6 bases and J lost 6; bases outside the gene matches: 5. The CDR3 coding sequence is TGTGCCAGCAGCCCAGACAGGGTCAATGAGCAGTTCTTC. Its translation is CASSPDRVNEQFF.

J is TRBJ1-2 and V is TRBV30; possibly TRBD1 for D (5 bases). CDR3 length: 14 amino acids. CDR1 GTSNPN and CDR2 SVGIG come from the germline V gene (reference sequence). V gave up 0 bases and J gave up 6 bases, with 14 bases separating them. DNA for the CDR3: TGTGCCTGGAGTGTACTGATGACAGATAATGGCTACACCTTC. It codes for CAWSVLMTDNGYTF.

V and J are TRBV12-3 or TRBV12-4 and TRBJ1-2, with unresolved D. The CDR3 totals 13 residues. Between the trimmed V and J ends, which lost 5 bases and 5 bases, there was a span of 12 bases. The CDR3 is CASSPLKRYGYTF. CDR3 coding DNA: TGTGCCAGCAGTCCACTCAAACGGTATGGCTACACCTTC.

The chain joins TRBV5-1 to TRBJ1-1; weak D call: TRBD1 (6 bases). CDR3 size: 18 residues. V gave up 0 bases and J gave up 0 bases, with 18 bases separating them. Germline values: CDR1 SGHRS, CDR2 YFSETQ. CDR3 nucleotides: TGCGCCAGCAGCTTGGCCTTCAGGGGAGTCAGCGTGAACACTGAAGCTTTCTTT. Translation: CASSLAFRGVSVNTEAFF.

The chain links TRBV6-4 to TRBJ1-6; TRBD1 might be the D (5 bases). The germline V and J ends were trimmed by 4 bases and 10 bases, with 14 bases remaining between them. CDR1 is MRHNA and CDR2 is SNTAGT in the germline V gene. The CDR3 is 14 residues long. The CDR3 reads CASSVGRRGSPLHF. DNA of the CDR3: TGTGCCAGCAGTGTCGGCAGGCGGGGGTCACCCCTCCACTTT.

The genes are TRBV5-4 and TRBJ2-2, with D hard to call. Germline V CDR1 and CDR2: SGHNT, YYREEE (reference sequence). The CDR3 runs to 14 residues. Trimming took 0 bases from V and 0 from J, leaving 3 bases between them. CDR3 residues: CASSLDSNTGELFF. The CDR3 coding sequence is TGTGCCAGCAGCTTGGACTCGAACACCGGGGAGCTGTTTTTT.

The chain has TRBV29-1 and TRBJ2-6; the D is unclear. The CDR3 extends over 13 amino acids. Germline V gives CDR1 SQVTM, CDR2 ANQGSEA. V lost 7 bases and J lost 4, with 11 bases in between. DNA for the CDR3: TGCAGCGCCTCAGGCTCAGGGGCCAACGTCCTGACTTTC. Protein: CSASGSGANVLTF.

The chain has TRBV9 and TRBJ2-7; a weak D match, TRBD1 (5 bases). Trimming took off 0 bases at V and 3 bases at J, with 10 bases between the two ends. This CDR3 is 14 amino acids long. The germline gives CDR1 SGDLS, CDR2 YYNGEE. The CDR3 sequence is CASSVGQGIYEQYF. CDR3 coding DNA: TGTGCCAGCAGCGTAGGGCAGGGCATCTACGAGCAGTACTTC.

V usage is TRBV13 and J usage is TRBJ1-1; 9 nucleotides line up with TRBD1. The germline V gene has CDR1 PRHDT and CDR2 FYEKMQ (reference sequence). The CDR3 extends over 17 amino acids. The junction had 12 bases not matched to a gene; V was cut back by 7 bases and J by 0 bases. CDR3 residues: CASNQGTGKIMNTEAFF. In nucleotides, the CDR3 is TGTGCCAGCAACCAAGGGACAGGGAAGATAATGAACACTGAAGCTTTCTTT. The whole variable domain, remainder taken from reference TRBV13 and TRBJ1-1, is AAGVIQSPRHLIKEKRETATLKCYPIPRHDTVYWYQQGPGQDPQFLISFYEKMQSDKGSIPDRFSAQQFSDYHSELNMSSLELGDSALYFCASNQGTGKIMNTEAFFGQGTRLTVV.

This sequence joins TRBV10-3 and TRBJ2-3; weak D call: TRBD1 (5 bases). CDR3 length equals 15 residues. Germline V gene lookup returns CDR1 ENHRY and CDR2 SYGVKD. Trimming removed 6 bases from V and 3 bases from J, with 16 bases in between. The CDR3 region has the DNA TGTGCCATCAGAACCTCGAGTGGGGCAACAGATACGCAGTATTTT. Amino acid sequence: CAIRTSSGATDTQYF.

The J gene is TRBJ2-7, the V gene TRBV27; 12 bases line up with TRBD2. V lost 6 bases to trimming and J lost 2 bases; unmatched junction nucleotides: 5. This CDR3 comprises 15 residues. Germline V CDR1 and CDR2: MNHEY, SMNVEV (reference sequence). DNA of the CDR3: TGTGCCAGCAGCCCGACTAGCGGGAGACCCTACGAGCAGTACTTC. It encodes CASSPTSGRPYEQYF.